This T cell receptor beta chain was obtained from a study of regulatory T cells in long-lasting Graves disease. Broader study findings: Graves' patients with persistent disease showed TCR diversity lower than patients newly diagnosed. Limited samples may have lowered accuracy. With persistent disease, TRBV28, TRBJ1-2 and TRBJ2-5 were the favored segments.

This sample's time point: persistent/refractory GD, antithyroid drugs over 5 years with positive TRAb. RNA isolated from PBMCs was used to make the TCR library. A peripheral blood sample, roughly 8.7 milliliters in volume, was drawn into EDTA tubes. The length of the CDR3 is 15 residues. The germline gives CDR1 MNHNS, CDR2 SASEGT. Losses at the gene ends were 2 bases for V and 0 bases for J; bases not matched to a gene: 0. TCR beta libraries were built with iRepertoire HTBI primers and Arm-PCR of CDR3 regions. TCRdb analysed the multiplex PCR reads with MiXCR anew, one entry per CDR3 protein. The repertoire holds roughly 430,000 distinct CDR3 sequences, around 20% seen once, with roughly an eighth in the top ten. Ten or more counts support this clonotype. The antigen is unknown.

V and J are TRBV6-1 and TRBJ2-5; 10 bases fit TRBD2. The sequence came from a female donor with Graves disease. The sequenced sample was peripheral blood mononuclear cells (PBMCs), obtained when the disease was refractory, from a patient treated with antithyroid drugs. CDR3: CASSELAGDQETQYF. The CDR3 coding sequence is TGTGCCAGCAGTGAACTAGCGGGAGACCAAGAGACCCAGTACTTC.